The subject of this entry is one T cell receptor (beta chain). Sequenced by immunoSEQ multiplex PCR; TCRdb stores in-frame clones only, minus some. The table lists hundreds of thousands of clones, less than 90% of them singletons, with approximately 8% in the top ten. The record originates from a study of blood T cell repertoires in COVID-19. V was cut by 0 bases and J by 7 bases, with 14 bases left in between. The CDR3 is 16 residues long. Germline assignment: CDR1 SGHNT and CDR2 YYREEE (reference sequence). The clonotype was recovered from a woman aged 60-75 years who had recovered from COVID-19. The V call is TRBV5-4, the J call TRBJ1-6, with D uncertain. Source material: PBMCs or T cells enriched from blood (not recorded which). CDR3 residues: CASSLAADGGNSPLHF. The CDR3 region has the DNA TGTGCCAGCAGCTTGGCCGCCGACGGAGGGAATTCACCCCTCCACTTT.